Sequencing of this TCR beta chain was carried out in a study of shared clonotypes between healthy human individuals (dated by TCRdb to about 2020). With regard to the full study: The cohort included a few men and a couple of women between 18 and 49 years of age. To increase sequencing depth and limit assay-specific biases, different laboratories used diverse techniques to prepare libraries and sequence TCR repertoires. For each donor, CD4 naive and CD4 memory were each run on three plates, CD8 naive on two plates, and CD8 memory on one plate. Each donor's leukapheresis produced roughly between roughly 0.85 and 10 billion PBMCs. Blood TCR repertoires of 5 or 6 healthy adults were deeply sequenced to estimate repertoire size and the extent of clonotype sharing between individuals.

Summary of the overall study and its limitations: Sampling was restricted to blood, and TCR repertoires in tissues likely differ from the TCR repertoires found in blood. Rarefaction of sorted-subset datasets indicated incomplete sequencing despite the large sequencing depth. Higher generation probabilities were observed for clonotypes shared by all four sorted-subset donors than for non-shared clonotypes. Sharing across several donors was observed for roughly 5% of naive CD4, less than 4% of naive CD8, over 2% of memory CD4, and roughly 0.43% of memory CD8 clonotypes. The small number of donors limited the genetic and exposure-history diversity represented. Pairwise subsampling led to the expectation that sequencing depth would affect the degree of clonotype sharing among donors. Larger estimated clonotype richness was generally found for naive subsets than for memory subsets.

Points on this clone: Its antigen is still unknown. Per-nucleotide qualities are absent, and no much larger clonotype sits a single base away.

Including the terminal cysteine and phenylalanine, the CDR3 comprises 17 residues. Only the CDR3 DNA stays, 51 bases, in frame from base 1. The trim is 4 bases for V and 0 bases for J, with a gap of 18 bases between the germline ends. CDR1 and CDR2 were assigned from the germline V gene as SGHRS and YFSETQ. Using the deep immunoSEQ assay, TCR CDR3 regions were amplified from genomic DNA by multiplex PCR. Genomic DNA extracted from each cell subset was distributed evenly over all wells of several immunoSEQ 96-well plates, and each plate served as one replicate. For sorted subsets, around 0.2 ug of genomic DNA, equivalent to around 29,000 T cell genomes, went into each replicate PCR. The purified libraries were quantified using a Qubit 3.0 fluorometer, sized with a Bioanalyzer 2100, and then quantified again using the KAPA Library Quantification kit. Each immunoSEQ 96-well plate was sequenced on its own single-read 150-cycle Illumina NextSeq 550 flow cell. The original methods were these. Because the immunoSEQ output held only junctional sequences and lacked quality scores, the filtering could not match the filtering applied to full-length reads. Sequences were annotated with PyIR, a Python wrapper for IgBLAST v1.9, and V/J genes and CDR3 were assigned using IMGT germline references. Reads were removed for weak V/J assignments (E-value above 1e-6), missing CDR3, stop codons, out-of-frame junctions, or ambiguous translated residues. V3J clonotypes were defined as sequences sharing an identical inferred V gene, J gene, and CDR3 amino acid sequence. The percentage overlap between two repertoires was calculated by dividing the number of shared unique clonotypes by the size of the smaller repertoire. RTK rarefaction, the Chao1 estimator, and Recon v2.1 estimates of unobserved clonotypes were used to assess repertoire richness. OLGA was used to compute generation probabilities for all TCRbeta clonotypes that the gDNA method yielded from four donors. In TCRdb, the immuneACCESS table is reduced to in-frame sequences with V and J assigned. These tables do not hold every clone; where another copy was compared, an unresolved V gene accounts for under half, and the others remain unexplained. The D gene and trimming were derived from the DNA, and the V and J assignments and clone size from that table. This sample is represented by 150,000 to 200,000 clones; about 93% of them were singletons. About 0.067% of the sample is held by the ten biggest clonotypes.

The donors were healthy, HIV-negative adults with no recently reported acute infections or vaccinations. All donors were Caucasian adults living in Nashville, Tennessee, USA. CD4+ T cells were enriched by magnetic negative selection; naive cells were then positively selected on CD45RA, and the negative fraction formed the memory subset. Blood was obtained by leukapheresis, after which PBMCs were separated by Ficoll-Histopaque density gradient centrifugation and cryopreserved in liquid nitrogen vapor phase. Analytical flow cytometry was used to check the purity and quantity of each magnetically sorted T cell population. From each sorted fraction, genomic DNA was isolated and quantified by UV absorbance on a Nanodrop 2000c.

The receptor chain draws on TRBV5-1 and TRBJ2-3; the D segment could be TRBD2, given 7 matching bases. The sequencing sample was made of naive CD4+ T cells sorted from blood. Taken with the paper, the label for cell subset or site translates to: CD45RA+ positively selected. This sequence was found in a woman in her twenties or thirties in good health. The bases read TGCGCCAGCAGCCTCACCCGGGGGGCGGGGAGCACAGATACGCAGTATTTT. Protein translation: CASSLTRGAGSTDTQYF.